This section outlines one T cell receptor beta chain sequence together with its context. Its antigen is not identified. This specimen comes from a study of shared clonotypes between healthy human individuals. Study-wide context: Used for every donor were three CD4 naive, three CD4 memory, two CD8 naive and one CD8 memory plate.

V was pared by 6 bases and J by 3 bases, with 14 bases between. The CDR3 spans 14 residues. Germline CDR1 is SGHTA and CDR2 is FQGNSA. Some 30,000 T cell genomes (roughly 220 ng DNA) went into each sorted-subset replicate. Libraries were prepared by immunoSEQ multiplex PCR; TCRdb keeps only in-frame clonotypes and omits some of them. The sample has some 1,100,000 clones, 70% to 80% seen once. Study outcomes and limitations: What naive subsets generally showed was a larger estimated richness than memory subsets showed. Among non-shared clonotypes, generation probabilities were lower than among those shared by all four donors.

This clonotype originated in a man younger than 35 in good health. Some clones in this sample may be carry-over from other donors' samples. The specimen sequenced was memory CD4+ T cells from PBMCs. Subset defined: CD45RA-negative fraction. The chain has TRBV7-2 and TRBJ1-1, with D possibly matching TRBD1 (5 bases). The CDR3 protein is CASRRRRGDTEAFF. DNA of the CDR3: TGTGCCAGCAGGAGACGTCGGGGGGACACTGAAGCTTTCTTT.